The 20 T cell receptor beta chains presented below share a single source sample, sequenced in a study of beta chain features in type 1 diabetes. Since all of the isolated RNA was reverse transcribed, expressed TCRB transcripts were what got sequenced. Assay: immunoSEQ multiplex PCR; the TCRdb copy retains only in-frame clones and omits some. Of 600,000 to 700,000 clones listed, about an eighth are singletons. No antigen is known for these receptors. Overall study findings and caveats: Patients with Type 1 diabetes showed moderately but significantly shorter TCRB CDR3s in all four CD4+ subsets.

Sequencing input: naive CD4+ T cells from blood. The receptors shown here come from a man aged 18 to 30 with type 1 diabetes.

This clone was detected a few times. The V gene is TRBV2, the J gene TRBJ2-1, with 8 bases aligning to TRBD2. This CDR3 is built from 14 residues. Germline V gives CDR1 SNHLY, CDR2 FYNNEI. CDR3 loop: CAIREGFSYNEQFF. The CDR3 DNA is TGTGCTATACGGGAGGGCTTCTCCTACAATGAGCAGTTCTTC.

The chain uses TRBV4-1 and TRBJ1-4; 7 positions agree with TRBD1. The CDR3 is 14 amino acids. The germline V gene has CDR1 MGHRA and CDR2 YSYEKL. V gave up 5 bases and J gave up 4 bases; unmatched junction bases: 4. Written as DNA, the CDR3 is TGCGCCAGCAGCGGGGACAGCCTTAATGAAAAACTGTTTTTT. Encoded protein: CASSGDSLNEKLFF.

The chain is built from TRBV10-3 and TRBJ1-1, with D possibly being TRBD1 (5 bases). Trimming left V 9 bases short and J 0 bases short, with 11 bases between. The CDR3 contains 13 residues. CDR1 is ENHRY, CDR2 SYGVKD, per germline. CDR3 nucleotides: TGTGCCATTCGTTGGGGCCTGAACACTGAAGCTTTCTTT. Its protein product is CAIRWGLNTEAFF.

V and J are TRBV15 and TRBJ1-1, with D possibly matching TRBD1 (5 bases). The CDR3 consists of 14 residues. The germline V gene has CDR1 LNHNV and CDR2 YYDKDF (reference sequence). The V end lost 2 bases, the J end lost 1 base, and 8 bases lay between the germline ends. CDR3 nucleotides: TGTGCCACCAGCAGACTTGACAGGAACACTGAAGCTTTCTTT. This codes for CATSRLDRNTEAFF.

Here the CDR3 reads CASKGGTSGDPYNEQFF. The CDR3, as DNA: TGTGCCAGCAAGGGTGGGACTAGCGGGGATCCGTACAATGAGCAGTTCTTC. The chain has TRBV4-2 and TRBJ2-1, with TRBD2 identical over 13 bases. Germline assignment: CDR1 LGHNA and CDR2 YNFKEQ. J gave up 4 bases and V 7 bases, and 10 bases lay outside the gene matches. This CDR3 is 17 amino acids long.

The sample holds a few counts of this clone. In the same sample, other DNA sequences code for this CDR3. CDR3: CASRRYNEQFF. The CDR3 DNA reads TGTGCCAGTAGGAGATACAATGAGCAGTTCTTC. The chain employs TRBV19 and TRBJ2-1; D not certain. Germline CDR1 and CDR2: LNHDA and SQIVND (reference sequence). The length of the CDR3 is 11 residues. V was trimmed by 6 bases and J by 4 bases, leaving 4 bases between them.

This chain links TRBV2 with TRBJ2-2, with 11 bases identical to TRBD1. V dropped 5 bases and J dropped 6; count of bases not matched to a gene: 5. CDR1 is SNHLY, CDR2 FYNNEI, per germline. The CDR3 sequence is 15 residues long. CDR3 residues: CASSPRTGGPGELFF. DNA for the CDR3: TGTGCCAGCAGTCCCCGGACAGGGGGCCCCGGGGAGCTGTTTTTT.

The rearrangement joins TRBV6-1 to TRBJ1-1, with D perhaps TRBD1 (5 bases). V lost 7 bases and J 3 bases, leaving 18 bases between the germline ends. The CDR3 has 15 residues. Germline CDR1 and CDR2: MNHNS and SASEGT. CDR3 loop: CASKRGGERDTEAFF. The CDR3 DNA reads as TGTGCCAGCAAACGAGGAGGGGAGAGGGACACTGAAGCTTTCTTT.

The genes are TRBV30 and TRBJ1-1, with D unresolved. Germline V lookup: CDR1 GTSNPN, CDR2 SVGIG (reference sequence). The CDR3 loop spans 11 amino acids. Trimming left V 3 bases short and J 8 bases short, with 10 bases between. This chain's CDR3 is CAWSWSNEAFF. As DNA, the CDR3 is TGTGCCTGGAGCTGGTCGAACGAAGCTTTCTTT.

This clone has only a few counts. The chain has TRBV6-5 and TRBJ2-3; possibly TRBD1 for D (6 bases). In germline, CDR1 is MNHEY, CDR2 SVGAGI. V lost 4 bases and J lost 1, with 15 bases in between. The CDR3 has 16 amino acids. In nucleotides, the CDR3 is TGTGCCAGCAGTTCCCAACAGGGAACCGGCACAGATACGCAGTATTTT. Translated, it gives CASSSQQGTGTDTQYF.

The chain has TRBV5-6 and TRBJ2-6; D gene unclear. CDR3 size: 14 residues. From germline, CDR1 is SGHDT and CDR2 YYEEEE. Deletions cut 3 bases from V and 0 bases from J, with 4 bases between. The CDR3 region has the DNA TGTGCCAGCAGCTACAGCTCTGGGGCCAACGTCCTGACTTTC. Protein product: CASSYSSGANVLTF.

This clone turned up a few times. The chain employs TRBV18 and TRBJ2-7; 10 bases are a match to TRBD2. The germline V gene has CDR1 KGHSH and CDR2 LQKENI. This CDR3 is built from 15 residues. Unmatched junction bases numbered 4, after V lost 3 bases and J lost 2 bases. The CDR3 protein is CASSPPGLATYEQYF. CDR3 bases: TGTGCCAGCTCACCTCCGGGACTAGCGACCTACGAGCAGTACTTC.

The gene calls are TRBV30 and TRBJ2-7; 7 positions match TRBD1. CDR3 length: 12 amino acids. In germline, CDR1 is GTSNPN, CDR2 SVGIG (reference sequence). The junction had 3 bases not matched to a gene; V was cut back by 5 bases and J by 2 bases. CDR3 coding DNA: TGTGCCTGGGGGGGACAGACCTACGAGCAGTACTTC. Amino acid sequence: CAWGGQTYEQYF.

The V call is TRBV30, the J call TRBJ1-5; D gene unclear. Germline V gives CDR1 GTSNPN, CDR2 SVGIG (reference sequence). V was trimmed by 1 base and J by 7 bases, leaving 11 bases between them. There are 13 residues in the CDR3. In nucleotides, the CDR3 is TGTGCCTGGAGTGAGGGCGGATGGCAGCCCCAGCATTTT. Residues: CAWSEGGWQPQHF. The whole variable domain, filled in from reference TRBV30 and TRBJ1-5, reads SQTIHQWPATLVQPVGSPLSLECTVEGTSNPNLYWYRQAAGRGLQLLFYSVGIGQISSEVPQNLSASRPQDRQFILSSKKLLLSDSGFYLCAWSEGGWQPQHFGDGTRLSIL.

This clone showed up just a few times. The same CDR3 can be traced to other DNA sequences in this sample. The chain carries TRBV30 and TRBJ2-3; 9 bases map to TRBD2. The CDR3 is 15 residues long. The germline gives CDR1 GTSNPN, CDR2 SVGIG (reference sequence). J was trimmed by 0 bases and V by 1 base; bases with no gene match: 2. The CDR3 sequence: CAWSGLAGSTDTQYF. The DNA of the CDR3 is TGTGCCTGGAGTGGCCTAGCGGGGAGCACAGATACGCAGTATTTT. Based on the CDR3 plus reference TRBV30 and TRBJ2-3, the full variable domain is SQTIHQWPATLVQPVGSPLSLECTVEGTSNPNLYWYRQAAGRGLQLLFYSVGIGQISSEVPQNLSASRPQDRQFILSSKKLLLSDSGFYLCAWSGLAGSTDTQYFGPGTRLTVL.

J is TRBJ1-5 and V is TRBV18, with TRBD1 matching 11 bases. The CDR3 runs 15 residues. The junction had 4 bases not matched to a gene; V was cut back by 3 bases and J by 6 bases. CDR1 and CDR2 from the germline V gene are KGHSH and LQKENI. The CDR3 here is CASSPGQGDRQPQHF. CDR3 coding DNA: TGTGCCAGCTCACCGGGACAGGGGGACCGTCAGCCCCAGCATTTT.

CDR3: CASSREGTGRTEAFF. In DNA form, the CDR3 reads TGCGCCAGCAGCCGAGAGGGGACAGGCCGGACTGAAGCTTTCTTT. The chain joins TRBV4-1 to TRBJ1-1; TRBD1 agrees at 8 bases. Germline lookup yields CDR1 MGHRA and CDR2 YSYEKL. The V segment lost 4 bases and the J segment 5 bases; nucleotides outside the gene matches: 9. This CDR3 is built from 15 residues.

The rearrangement links TRBV7-6 to TRBJ2-6; no clear D gene. This CDR3 has 14 residues. V was cut by 3 bases and J by 4 bases, with 7 bases left in between. Germline CDR1 reads SGHVS; CDR2 reads FNYEAQ. The CDR3 loop is CASSFSTGANVLTF. The CDR3 nucleotides are TGTGCCAGCAGCTTCTCTACAGGGGCCAACGTCCTGACTTTC.

V is TRBV29-1 and J is TRBJ1-5; TRBD1 aligns across 7 bases. This CDR3 comprises 14 residues. Germline CDR1 SQVTM, CDR2 ANQGSEA. J was trimmed by 0 bases and V by 6 bases; bases with no gene match: 5. CDR3 sequence reads: CSVGGQDSNQPQHF. CDR3 nucleotides: TGCAGCGTAGGAGGACAGGATAGCAATCAGCCCCAGCATTTT.

This clone was seen a few times. This chain joins TRBV5-1 and TRBJ2-6; perhaps TRBD2 as D (6 bases). The V end lost 4 bases, the J end lost 1 base, and 15 bases lay between the germline ends. This CDR3 has 17 amino acids. CDR1 is SGHRS and CDR2 is YFSETQ in the germline V gene. The CDR3 bases are TGCGCCAGCAGCACCCGCGGGGTGGTATCTGGGGCCAACGTCCTGACTTTC. It is translated as CASSTRGVVSGANVLTF.